Below are 6 T cell receptor beta chains sequenced from a single sample in a study of shared clonotypes between healthy human individuals. The repertoire was sequenced with immunoSEQ multiplex PCR; TCRdb's copy has only in-frame clones and lacks some. The sample includes roughly 2.2 million clones, about nine tenths seen only once; the top ten take 0.37%. Sequencing was performed on naive CD4+ T cells from PBMCs. Subset specified: CD45RA+ positively selected. The receptors shown here come from a man aged 18 to 35 in good health. Some clones in this sample may be carry-over from other donors' samples.

This clone was recorded once. The chain links TRBV28 to TRBJ2-7; TRBD1 agrees at 7 bases. V trimming: 2 bases; J trimming: 5 bases; junction bases outside the gene matches: 6. CDR3 length: 14 amino acids. From germline, CDR1 is MDHEN and CDR2 SYDVKM. The CDR3 spells CASSLRQGINEQYF. The CDR3 DNA is TGTGCCAGCAGTTTAAGACAGGGAATTAACGAGCAGTACTTC.

This chain joins TRBV28 and TRBJ1-4; possibly TRBD1 for D (5 bases). Trimming removed 6 bases at V and 8 bases at J, with 16 bases between. There are 14 residues in the CDR3. Germline V CDR1 and CDR2: MDHEN, SYDVKM. CDR3 sequence: CASRTSGTGEKLFF. Here the CDR3 DNA reads TGTGCCAGCAGGACAAGCGGGACCGGGGAAAAACTGTTTTTT. Supplemented by reference TRBV28 and TRBJ1-4, the full variable domain reads DVKVTQSSRYLVKRTGEKVFLECVQDMDHENMFWYRQDPGLGLRLIYFSYDVKMKEKGDIPEGYSVSREKKERFSLILESASTNQTSMYLCASRTSGTGEKLFFGSGTQLSVL.

The rearrangement uses TRBV7-3 and TRBJ2-5, with 7 bases matching TRBD1. The CDR3 is 15 amino acids. Germline values: CDR1 SGHTA, CDR2 FQGTGA. Trimming took 2 bases from V and 1 from J; bases not matched to a gene: 4. CDR3 sequence: CASSLEGTAQETQYF. CDR3 nucleotides: TGTGCCAGCAGCTTAGAGGGGACAGCCCAAGAGACCCAGTACTTC.

There are a few counts of this clone. The chain uses TRBV30 and TRBJ1-3; perhaps TRBD1 as D (6 bases). The CDR3 contains 13 residues. CDR1 and CDR2 (germline): GTSNPN, SVGIG (reference sequence). Trimming cost V 5 bases and J 0 bases, with 8 bases left between them. The CDR3, as DNA: TGTGCCTGGCAGGGGAGCTCTGGAAACACCATATATTTT. The encoded protein is CAWQGSSGNTIYF.

The chain is built from TRBV11-2 and TRBJ2-7; TRBD2 aligns across 8 bases. V shed 5 bases, J shed 3 bases, and the junction held 12 bases outside the gene matches. The CDR3 is made up of 16 amino acids. Germline V lookup: CDR1 SGHAT, CDR2 FQNNGV. Here the CDR3 reads CASSRRTSRGDYEQYF. For the CDR3, the DNA is TGTGCCAGCAGCCGACGGACTAGCCGGGGGGACTACGAGCAGTACTTC. Filled out from reference TRBV11-2 and TRBJ2-7, the complete variable domain reads EAGVAQSPRYKIIEKRQSVAFWCNPISGHATLYWYQQILGQGPKLLIQFQNNGVVDDSQLPKDRFSAERLKGVDSTLKIQPAKLEDSAVYLCASSRRTSRGDYEQYFGPGTRLTVT.

The gene calls are TRBV15 and TRBJ1-5; D is possibly TRBD1 (6 bases). V lost 0 bases and J lost 0, with 18 bases in between. Germline CDR1 LNHNV, CDR2 YYDKDF (reference sequence). The CDR3 sequence is 19 residues long. CDR3 amino acids: CATSRDRTDTLYSNQPQHF. CDR3 nucleotides: TGTGCCACCAGCAGAGATCGGACAGATACTCTATATAGCAATCAGCCCCAGCATTTT.